These T cell receptor beta chains were read from a single sample in a study of CD8+CD57+ T cells in acquired aplastic anemia. MiXCR was run by TCRdb on the reads, yielding one entry per CDR3 protein. Among approximately 130,000 distinct CDR3 sequences, 30% to 45% were seen once, and the ten largest hold about 2.4%. Sequenced: sorted CD4+, CD8+, or CD8+CD57+ T cells (not recorded which) from PBMCs. The receptor source for this set is a human donor with aplastic anemia. Each CDR3 is given without its conserved first and last residue. D genes are given only for firm matches.

J | D | V | CDR3
TRBJ2-1 | NA | TRBV18 | ASSPTHGHNEQF
TRBJ1-4 | TRBD1 | TRBV2 | ASSEATGRREKLF
TRBJ1-1 | NA | TRBV7-7 | ASSLDNSGATEAF
TRBJ2-2 | TRBD1 | TRBV6-2/TRBV6-3 | ASSSVGTGGTGELF
TRBJ2-5 | NA | TRBV2 | ASRGSSQETQY
TRBJ1-5 | TRBD1 | TRBV6-5 | ASSSPGQGQPQH
TRBJ1-3 | TRBD1 | TRBV2 | ASSRDRGENTIY
TRBJ2-1 | NA | TRBV11-2 | ASSPGNRGGEQF
TRBJ2-3 | TRBD1 | TRBV20-1 | SARGNRGVRDTQY
TRBJ1-1 | NA | TRBV7-6 | ASSLAANTEAF
TRBJ2-4 | TRBD2 | TRBV28 | ASSLTSGGTIKD
TRBJ1-2 | TRBD1 | TRBV2 | ASSGPGQGNYGYT
TRBJ2-1 | TRBD2 | TRBV15 | ATSRDGLAGFPGNEQF
TRBJ2-5 | NA | TRBV15 | ATRGPQETQY
TRBJ1-5 | TRBD1 | TRBV20-1 | SASRGQGYQPQH
TRBJ1-5 | NA | TRBV19 | ASSTDISNQPQH
TRBJ1-2 | TRBD1 | TRBV24-1 | ATSKGGADYGYT
TRBJ2-3 | TRBD2 | TRBV20-1 | SASTSGENTQY
TRBJ1-2 | TRBD1 | TRBV15 | ATSRDQGADYGYT
TRBJ1-2 | NA | TRBV15 | ATSVEGLPRDGYT
TRBJ1-1 | NA | TRBV10-3 | AISDEGYTEAF
TRBJ2-7 | NA | TRBV7-9 | ASSRDPDYEQY
TRBJ1-6 | NA | TRBV6-1 | ASSLTGFPSPLH